This paragraph covers one T cell receptor (beta chain) sequence. Generated by immunoSEQ multiplex PCR, the TCRdb table keeps only in-frame clones and is missing some. The sample has approximately 100,000 clones; almost 90% are singletons. The sample originates from a study of control samples from healthy donors and cancer patients. Trimming took off 3 bases at V and 7 bases at J, with 16 bases between the two ends. The CDR3 loop spans 14 amino acids. Germline V gene data show CDR1 as MGHDK and CDR2 as SYGVNS. The V call is TRBV25-1, the J call TRBJ2-7; a possible D gene is TRBD2 (5 bases). The sequence was collected from a man younger than 40 in good health. Sequenced material: blood. The CDR3 sequence: CASSDISGAGEQYF. CDR3 bases: TGTGCCAGCAGTGATATCAGCGGTGCTGGAGAGCAGTACTTC.